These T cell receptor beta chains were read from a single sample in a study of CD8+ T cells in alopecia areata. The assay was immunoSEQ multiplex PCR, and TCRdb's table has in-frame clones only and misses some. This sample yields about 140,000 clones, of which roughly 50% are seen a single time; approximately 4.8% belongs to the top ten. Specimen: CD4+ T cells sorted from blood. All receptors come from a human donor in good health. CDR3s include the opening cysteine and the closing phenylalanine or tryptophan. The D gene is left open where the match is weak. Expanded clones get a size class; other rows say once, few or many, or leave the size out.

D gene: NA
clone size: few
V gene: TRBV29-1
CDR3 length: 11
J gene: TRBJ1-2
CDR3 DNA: TGCAGCGTTATGACTAACTATGGCTACACCTTC
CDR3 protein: CSVMTNYGYTF

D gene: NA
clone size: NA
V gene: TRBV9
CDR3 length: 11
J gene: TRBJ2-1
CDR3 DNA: TGTGCCAGCAGCGTAGGAGATGAGCAGTTCTTC
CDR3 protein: CASSVGDEQFF

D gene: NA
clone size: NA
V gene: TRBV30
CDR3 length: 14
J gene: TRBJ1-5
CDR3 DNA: TGTGCCTGGAGTGGCGACAGCCCCACATCGTCCCAGCATTTT
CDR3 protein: CAWSGDSPTSSQHF

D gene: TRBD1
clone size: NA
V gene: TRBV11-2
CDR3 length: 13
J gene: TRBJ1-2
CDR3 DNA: TGTGCCAGCAGGAGGACAGGGAACTATGGCTACACCTTC
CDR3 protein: CASRRTGNYGYTF

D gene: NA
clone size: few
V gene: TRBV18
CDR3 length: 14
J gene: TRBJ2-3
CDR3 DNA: TGTGCCAGCTCAACAATTCGGGGCACAGATACGCAGTATTTT
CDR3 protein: CASSTIRGTDTQYF

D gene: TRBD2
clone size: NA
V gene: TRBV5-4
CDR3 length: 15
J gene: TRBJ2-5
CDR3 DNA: TGTGCCAGCAGCCGACGACTAGCGGGAGGTGAGACCCAGTACTTC
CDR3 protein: CASSRRLAGGETQYF

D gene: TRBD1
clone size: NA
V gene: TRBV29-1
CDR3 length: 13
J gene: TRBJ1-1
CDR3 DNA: TGCAGCGCCCGCAGGGGGCTGAACACTGAAGCTTTCTTT
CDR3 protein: CSARRGLNTEAFF

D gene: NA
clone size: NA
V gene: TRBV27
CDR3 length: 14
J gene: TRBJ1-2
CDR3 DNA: TGTGCCAGCAGTCCCCGGACTCCTGTCTATGGCTACACCTTC
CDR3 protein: CASSPRTPVYGYTF

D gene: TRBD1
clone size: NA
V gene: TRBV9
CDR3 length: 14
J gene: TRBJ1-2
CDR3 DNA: TGTGCCAGCAGCACCCGGGACAGGAAAAAAGGCTACACCTTC
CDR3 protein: CASSTRDRKKGYTF

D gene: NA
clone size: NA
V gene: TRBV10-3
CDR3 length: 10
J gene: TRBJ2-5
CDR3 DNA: TGTGCCATCGGCCTGGGGGACATGAACTTC
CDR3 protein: CAIGLGDMNF

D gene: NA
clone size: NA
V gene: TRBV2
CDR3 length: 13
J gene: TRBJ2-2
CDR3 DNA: TGTGCCAGCTTGGCCGGGAACACCGGGGAGCTGTTTTTT
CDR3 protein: CASLAGNTGELFF

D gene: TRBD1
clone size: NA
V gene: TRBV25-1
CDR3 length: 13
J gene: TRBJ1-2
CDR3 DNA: TGTGCCAGCAGTGCGGGACAGATCTATGGCTACACCTTC
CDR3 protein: CASSAGQIYGYTF

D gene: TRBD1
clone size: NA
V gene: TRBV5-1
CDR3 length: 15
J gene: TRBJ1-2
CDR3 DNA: TGCGCCAGCAGCTTGCGTTCAGGGGGCTACTATGGCTACACCTTC
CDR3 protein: CASSLRSGGYYGYTF

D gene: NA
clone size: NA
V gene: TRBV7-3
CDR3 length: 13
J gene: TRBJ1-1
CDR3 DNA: TGTGCCAGCAGCCCCAAACCCGGCAGGGAAGCTTTCTTT
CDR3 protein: CASSPKPGREAFF

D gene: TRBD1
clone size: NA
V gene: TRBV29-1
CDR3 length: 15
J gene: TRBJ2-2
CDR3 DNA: TGCAGCGTCACCGCCGGGACAGGGGTGACCGGGGAGCTGTTTTTT
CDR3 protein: CSVTAGTGVTGELFF

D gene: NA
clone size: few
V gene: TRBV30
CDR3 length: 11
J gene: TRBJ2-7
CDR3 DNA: TGTGCCTGGAGTGTGGGGTCCCTGGGAAGGTTC
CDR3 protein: CAWSVGSLGRF

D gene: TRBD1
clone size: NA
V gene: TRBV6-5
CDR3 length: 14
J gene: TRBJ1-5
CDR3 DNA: TGTGCCAGCAGCTGGTCAGGGGGCAGTCAGCCCCAGCATTTT
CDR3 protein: CASSWSGGSQPQHF

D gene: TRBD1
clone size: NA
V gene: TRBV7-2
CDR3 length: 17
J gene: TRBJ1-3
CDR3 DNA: TGTGCCAGCAGCTTAGATGAGGGGGCGCGAGCTGGAAACACCATATATTTT
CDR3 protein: CASSLDEGARAGNTIYF

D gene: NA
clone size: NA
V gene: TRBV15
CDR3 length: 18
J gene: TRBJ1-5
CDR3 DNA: TGTGCCACCAGCAGAGACCGCTTGGAAACTTGGGGCAATCAGCCCCAGCATTTT
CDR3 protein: CATSRDRLETWGNQPQHF

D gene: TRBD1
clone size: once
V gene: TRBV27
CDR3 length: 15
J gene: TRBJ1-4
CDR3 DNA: TGTGCCAGCAGTCCTTCCGGGACAGGGGGCGGGAAACTGTTTTTT
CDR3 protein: CASSPSGTGGGKLFF

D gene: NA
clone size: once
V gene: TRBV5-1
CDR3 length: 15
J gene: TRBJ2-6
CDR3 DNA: TGCGCCAGCAGCTTGAGTGACTCTGGGGCCAACGTCCTGACTTTC
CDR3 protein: CASSLSDSGANVLTF

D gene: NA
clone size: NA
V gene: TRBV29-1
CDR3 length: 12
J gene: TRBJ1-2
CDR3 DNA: TGCAGCGCCAGGAAATCTAACTATGGCTACACCTTC
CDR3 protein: CSARKSNYGYTF

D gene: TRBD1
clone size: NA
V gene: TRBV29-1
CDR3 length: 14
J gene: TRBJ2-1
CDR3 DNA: TGCAGCGTTCGGGACAGGGGGACCTACAATGAGCAGTTCTTC
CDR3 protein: CSVRDRGTYNEQFF

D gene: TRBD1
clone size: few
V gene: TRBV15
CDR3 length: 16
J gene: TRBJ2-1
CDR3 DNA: TGTGCCACCAGCAGAGAGAGGACAGGGGGCCACAATGAGCAGTTCTTC
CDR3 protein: CATSRERTGGHNEQFF

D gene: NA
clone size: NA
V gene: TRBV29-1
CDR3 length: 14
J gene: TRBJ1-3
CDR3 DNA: TGCAGCGTTGATCCTGGGTCAGCCGGAAACACCATATATTTT
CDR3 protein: CSVDPGSAGNTIYF

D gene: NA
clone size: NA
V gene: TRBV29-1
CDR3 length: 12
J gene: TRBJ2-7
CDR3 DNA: TGCAGCGTTGTTTTCCGGCCCTACGAGCAGTACTTC
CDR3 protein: CSVVFRPYEQYF

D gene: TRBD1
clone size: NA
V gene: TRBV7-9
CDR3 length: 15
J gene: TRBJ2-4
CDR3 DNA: TGTGCCAGCAGCTTGGACCTCAGGGGGAAAAACATTCAGTACTTC
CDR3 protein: CASSLDLRGKNIQYF

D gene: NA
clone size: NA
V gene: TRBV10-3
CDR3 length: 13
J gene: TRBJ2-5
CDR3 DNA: TGTGCCACGGCAGGTGCGGTCACTGAGACCCAGTACTTC
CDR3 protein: CATAGAVTETQYF

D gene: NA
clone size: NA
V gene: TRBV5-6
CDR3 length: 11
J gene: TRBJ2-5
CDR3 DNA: TGTGCCAGCAGCGTGGGGGAGACCCAGTACTTC
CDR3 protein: CASSVGETQYF

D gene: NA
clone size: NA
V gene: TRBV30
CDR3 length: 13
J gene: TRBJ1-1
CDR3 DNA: TGTGCCTGGAGTGTACAGGCCTTTGGTGAAGCTTTCTTT
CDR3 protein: CAWSVQAFGEAFF

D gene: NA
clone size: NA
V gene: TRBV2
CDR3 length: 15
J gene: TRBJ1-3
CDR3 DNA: TGTGCCAGCAGATGGGGGGTTAGCTCTGGAAACACCATATATTTT
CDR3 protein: CASRWGVSSGNTIYF

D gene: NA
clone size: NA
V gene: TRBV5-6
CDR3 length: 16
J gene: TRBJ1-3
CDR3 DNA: TGTGCCAGCAGCTTGCCAGGGAGGTCTACTGGAAACACCATATATTTT
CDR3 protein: CASSLPGRSTGNTIYF

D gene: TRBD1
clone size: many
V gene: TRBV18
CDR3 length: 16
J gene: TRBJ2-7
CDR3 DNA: TGTGCCAGCTCACCACAAGGGACAGGGGGCTCCTACGAGCAGTACTTC
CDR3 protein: CASSPQGTGGSYEQYF

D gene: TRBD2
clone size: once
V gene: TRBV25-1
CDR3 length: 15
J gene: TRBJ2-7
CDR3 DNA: TGTGCCAGCAGCCGATTCCTAGCGGGAGCTCACGAGCAGTACTTC
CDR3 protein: CASSRFLAGAHEQYF

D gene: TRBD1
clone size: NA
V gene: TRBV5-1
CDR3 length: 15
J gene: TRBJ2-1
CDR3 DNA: TGCGCCAGCAGCCTGGGACAGGGATCCCCACACGAGCAGTTCTTC
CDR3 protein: CASSLGQGSPHEQFF

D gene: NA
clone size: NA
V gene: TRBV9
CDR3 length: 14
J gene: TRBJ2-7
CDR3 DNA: TGTGCCAGCAGCGTAGGGACGGATCCCTACGAGCAGTACTTC
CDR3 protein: CASSVGTDPYEQYF

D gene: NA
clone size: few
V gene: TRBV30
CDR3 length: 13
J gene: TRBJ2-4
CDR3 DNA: TGTGCCTGGAGTGTGCAGGGGAAAAACATTCAGTACTTC
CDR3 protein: CAWSVQGKNIQYF